The 16 T cell receptor beta chains in this list originate from one sample, sequenced in a study of T cell responses to AZD1222 COVID-19 vaccine. Assay used: immunoSEQ multiplex PCR; TCRdb lists only in-frame clones, some missing. This sample has about 150,000 clones, with about 94% found just once. Sequenced material: peripheral blood, taken on day 0 of AZD1222 vaccination. The receptors derive from an adult in good health.

J is TRBJ1-5 and V is TRBV15; no clear D. V was pared by 1 base and J by 9 bases, with 10 bases between. The germline V gene encodes CDR1 LNHNV and CDR2 YYDKDF (reference sequence). The CDR3 consists of 13 residues. In nucleotides, the CDR3 is TGTGCCACCAGCAGAGCGGCCCCTAGGCCCCAGCATTTT. Its protein is CATSRAAPRPQHF. Supplemented by reference TRBV15 and TRBJ1-5, the full variable domain reads DAMVIQNPRYQVTQFGKPVTLSCSQTLNHNVMYWYQQKSSQAPKLLFHYYDKDFNNEADTPDNFQSRRPNTSFCFLDIRSPGLGDTAMYLCATSRAAPRPQHFGDGTRLSIL.

V is TRBV28 and J is TRBJ1-1; D not resolved. Germline CDR1 reads MDHEN; CDR2 reads SYDVKM. Between the trimmed V and J ends, which lost 10 bases and 5 bases, there was a span of 8 bases. CDR3 length equals 10 residues. In nucleotides, the CDR3 is TGTGCCACCCGGTATACTGAAGCTTTCTTT. Its protein product is CATRYTEAFF.

The chain uses TRBV7-9 and TRBJ2-3, with D possibly TRBD2 on 5 matching bases. The CDR3 has 15 amino acids. Trimming pared 5 bases from V and 5 bases from J, leaving 17 bases between. Per germline, CDR1 SEHNR and CDR2 FQNEAQ (reference sequence). The CDR3 nucleotides are TGTGCCAGCAGCAACGGGAATAAGGATTTAGATACGCAGTATTTT. Protein sequence: CASSNGNKDLDTQYF.

The V and J genes are TRBV11-3 and TRBJ2-2; 11 bases agree with TRBD1. This CDR3 has 19 residues. The ends lost 5 bases at V and 3 bases at J; junction bases unmatched: 14. CDR1 SGHNT and CDR2 YENEEA come from the germline V gene. Here the CDR3 DNA reads TGTGCCAGCAGCCCTCGGACAGGGGGCATTGCGGGAGACACCGGGGAGCTGTTTTTT. It yields the protein CASSPRTGGIAGDTGELFF.

This rearrangement joins TRBV30 to TRBJ1-1; 9 bases line up with TRBD1. From germline, CDR1 is GTSNPN and CDR2 SVGIG (reference sequence). V shed 2 bases, J shed 4 bases, and the junction held 8 bases outside the gene matches. CDR3 length: 15 residues. In nucleotides, the CDR3 is TGTGCCTGGAGTTCAGCCGGGACAGGGACCACTGAAGCTTTCTTT. Protein sequence: CAWSSAGTGTTEAFF.

This chain connects TRBV7-3 to TRBJ1-1; TRBD1 might be the D (6 bases). The germline V gene encodes CDR1 SGHTA and CDR2 FQGTGA. V was shortened by 5 bases and J by 4 bases, with 14 bases between the two germline ends. The CDR3 contains 14 residues. The CDR3 region has the DNA TGTGCCAGCAGCGCTCAGACAGGAATCACTGAAGCTTTCTTT. This encodes CASSAQTGITEAFF.

The chain carries TRBV5-6 and TRBJ2-3; 8 bases match TRBD2. The CDR3 is made up of 15 amino acids. Germline V gives CDR1 SGHDT, CDR2 YYEEEE. The V and J ends lost 5 bases and 5 bases, in that order; junction bases with no gene match: 10. The CDR3 nucleotides are TGTGCCAGCAGACCGGCAGGACTAGCAGGAGATACGCAGTATTTT. Translation gives CASRPAGLAGDTQYF. The full variable domain, in which reference TRBV5-6 and TRBJ2-3 provide the parts outside the CDR3, is DAGVTQSPTHLIKTRGQQVTLRCSPKSGHDTVSWYQQALGQGPQFIFQYYEEEERQRGNFPDRFSGHQFPNYSSELNVNALLLGDSALYLCASRPAGLAGDTQYFGPGTRLTVL.

This clone was seen only once. The V and J genes are TRBV7-8 and TRBJ1-1; 7 nucleotides align to TRBD1. V was pared by 5 bases and J by 6 bases, with 6 bases of the junction left unmatched. Germline CDR1 is SGHVS and CDR2 is FQNEAQ. The CDR3 sequence is 13 residues long. This chain's CDR3 is CASSPQGEPEAFF. The CDR3 region has the DNA TGTGCCAGCAGCCCTCAGGGGGAGCCTGAAGCTTTCTTT.

In regard to this clone: The same CDR3 can be traced to other DNA sequences in this sample. V and J are TRBV6-1 and TRBJ1-1; D may be TRBD1 (5 bases). V dropped 3 bases and J dropped 4 bases, with 12 bases sitting between them. Germline CDR1 reads MNHNS; CDR2 reads SASEGT. The CDR3 sequence is 14 residues long. Here the CDR3 reads CASSEGGGGTEAFF. The DNA for the CDR3 is TGTGCCAGCAGTGAGGGGGGGGGTGGCACTGAAGCTTTCTTT.

The chain employs TRBV5-1 and TRBJ1-5; 10 nucleotides line up with TRBD1. Germline V gene lookup returns CDR1 SGHRS and CDR2 YFSETQ. CDR3 length: 16 residues. Trimming cost V 2 bases and J 0 bases; bases outside gene matches: 2. In DNA, the CDR3 is TGCGCCAGCAGCTTTGGACAGGGGGATAGCAATCAGCCCCAGCATTTT. It is translated as CASSFGQGDSNQPQHF.

This chain's CDR3 is CASSQGASGPSSYNEQFF. CDR3 sequence (DNA): TGTGCCAGCAGCCAAGGGGCTAGCGGGCCCAGCTCCTACAATGAGCAGTTCTTC. The chain couples TRBV3-1 (or the pseudogene TRBV3-2) to TRBJ2-1, with 8 bases that match TRBD2. The CDR3 runs 18 residues. Germline CDR1 LGHDT, CDR2 YNNKEL (reference sequence). The ends lost 1 base at V and 0 bases at J; junction bases unmatched: 8.

V is TRBV12-3 or TRBV12-4 and J is TRBJ2-7; D assignment may be TRBD1 or TRBD2 (5 bases each). The CDR3 spans 12 residues. V lost 8 bases to trimming and J lost 1 base, with 9 bases between them. The CDR3 protein is CASGTWSYEQYF. CDR3 DNA sequence: TGTGCCAGCGGGACCTGGTCCTACGAGCAGTACTTC.

J is TRBJ1-2 and V is TRBV25-1; weak D call: TRBD1 (5 bases). The CDR3 is 15 residues long. Germline loops: CDR1 MGHDK, CDR2 SYGVNS. V was cut by 3 bases and J by 6 bases, with 17 bases left in between. CDR3 residues: CASSEFGGHWNGYTF. Here the CDR3 DNA reads TGTGCCAGCAGTGAGTTTGGGGGTCACTGGAATGGCTACACCTTC.

The genes are TRBV5-4 and TRBJ2-3; tentative D call: TRBD2 (5 bases). The CDR3 runs 17 residues. CDR1 is SGHNT, CDR2 YYREEE, per germline (reference sequence). Deletions cut 4 bases from V and 0 bases from J, with 18 bases between. The DNA for the CDR3 is TGTGCCAGCAGCCGCGGACTGCTCATAGCTAGCACAGATACGCAGTATTTT. Translation: CASSRGLLIASTDTQYF. Supplemented by reference TRBV5-4 and TRBJ2-3, the full variable domain reads ETGVTQSPTHLIKTRGQQVTLRCSSQSGHNTVSWYQQALGQGPQFIFQYYREEENGRGNFPPRFSGLQFPNYSSELNVNALELDDSALYLCASSRGLLIASTDTQYFGPGTRLTVL.

This clone appeared a few times. This rearrangement joins TRBV3-1 (or the pseudogene TRBV3-2) to TRBJ1-5, with D perhaps matching TRBD1 (5 bases). CDR3 length: 15 amino acids. Trimming left V 4 bases short and J 6 bases short, with 16 bases between. CDR1 is LGHDT, CDR2 YNNKEL, per germline (reference sequence). CDR3: CASSPVAGPAQPQHF. The CDR3 DNA reads TGTGCCAGCAGCCCTGTTGCGGGGCCGGCTCAGCCCCAGCATTTT.

This clone was observed once. The V call is TRBV7-2, the J call TRBJ2-4; 7 bases match TRBD1. CDR1 is SGHTA and CDR2 is FQGNSA in the germline V gene. V was clipped by 5 bases and J by 6 bases; unmatched bases: 10. CDR3 length equals 15 residues. CDR3 region: CASSAVTGSGNIQYF. The CDR3 region has the DNA TGTGCCAGCAGCGCCGTGACAGGGAGCGGAAACATTCAGTACTTC. Full variable domain (missing parts from reference TRBV7-2 and TRBJ2-4): GAGVSQSPSNKVTEKGKDVELRCDPISGHTALYWYRQSLGQGLEFLIYFQGNSAPDKSGLPSDRFSAERTGGSVSTLTIQRTQQEDSAVYLCASSAVTGSGNIQYFGAGTRLSVL.